These 5 T cell receptor beta chains came from one sample sequenced in a study of T cells in Graves' hyperthyroidism and ophthalmopathy. Amplified TCR beta CDR3 regions derived from RNA transcripts. When the TCR CDR3 underwent first-round RT-PCR, the HTBI primer set was used. TCRdb re-called the multiplex PCR reads through MiXCR, storing one row per CDR3 protein. This table has about 350,000 distinct CDR3 sequences, approximately 15% appearing once. Sequencing was performed on blood. Source of these receptors: a woman in her twenties or thirties with Graves' hyperthyroidism.

This clonotype was picked up many times. CDR3 protein: CASRQGGFQPQHF. The CDR3 DNA is TGTGCCAGCAGGCAGGGAGGTTTTCAGCCCCAGCATTTT. This chain joins TRBV12-3 or TRBV12-4 and TRBJ1-5, with D tentatively TRBD1 (5 bases). Trimming took 6 bases from V and 6 from J, leaving 12 bases between them. The CDR3 is made up of 13 amino acids.

This clonotype has a handful of counts. This sequence joins TRBV20-1 and TRBJ2-7; tentatively, D is TRBD2 (6 bases). The V gene lost 5 bases and the J gene lost 0 bases, with 11 bases spanning the gap. The CDR3 covers 13 residues. Germline V gives CDR1 DFQATT, CDR2 SNEGSKA (reference sequence). The CDR3 nucleotides are TGCAGTGCTGGTGGGAGGATCTCCTACGAGCAGTACTTC. It yields the protein CSAGGRISYEQYF.

Many counts were recorded for this clonotype. The gene calls are TRBV11-2 and TRBJ1-5, with D hard to call. The length of the CDR3 is 13 residues. V was trimmed by 2 bases and J by 4 bases, leaving 6 bases between them. From germline, CDR1 is SGHAT and CDR2 FQNNGV. CDR3 protein: CASSLWGNQPQHF. CDR3 DNA sequence: TGTGCCAGCAGCTTATGGGGAAATCAGCCCCAGCATTTT. The variable domain in full, with the rest retrieved from reference TRBV11-2 and TRBJ1-5, is EAGVAQSPRYKIIEKRQSVAFWCNPISGHATLYWYQQILGQGPKLLIQFQNNGVVDDSQLPKDRFSAERLKGVDSTLKIQPAKLEDSAVYLCASSLWGNQPQHFGDGTRLSIL.

This clonotype was seen at least ten times. The V call is TRBV10-3, the J call TRBJ2-1, with TRBD2 matching over 14 bases. Germline trimming cut 10 bases from V and 1 base from J; bases unmatched to any gene: 3. In germline, CDR1 is ENHRY, CDR2 SYGVKD. The CDR3 sequence is 15 residues long. CDR3 nucleotide sequence: TGTGCCACGGGACTAGCGGGAGAGTCCTACAATGAGCAGTTCTTC. Translated: CATGLAGESYNEQFF.

The J gene is TRBJ2-2, the V gene TRBV5-1; D is uncertain. Looked up from germline, CDR1 is SGHRS and CDR2 is YFSETQ. Trimming took 1 base from V and 0 from J, leaving 10 bases between them. The CDR3 consists of 16 residues. CDR3 protein: CASSLIGRTNTGELFF. CDR3 nucleotide sequence: TGCGCCAGCAGCTTGATTGGTCGAACGAACACCGGGGAGCTGTTTTTT.